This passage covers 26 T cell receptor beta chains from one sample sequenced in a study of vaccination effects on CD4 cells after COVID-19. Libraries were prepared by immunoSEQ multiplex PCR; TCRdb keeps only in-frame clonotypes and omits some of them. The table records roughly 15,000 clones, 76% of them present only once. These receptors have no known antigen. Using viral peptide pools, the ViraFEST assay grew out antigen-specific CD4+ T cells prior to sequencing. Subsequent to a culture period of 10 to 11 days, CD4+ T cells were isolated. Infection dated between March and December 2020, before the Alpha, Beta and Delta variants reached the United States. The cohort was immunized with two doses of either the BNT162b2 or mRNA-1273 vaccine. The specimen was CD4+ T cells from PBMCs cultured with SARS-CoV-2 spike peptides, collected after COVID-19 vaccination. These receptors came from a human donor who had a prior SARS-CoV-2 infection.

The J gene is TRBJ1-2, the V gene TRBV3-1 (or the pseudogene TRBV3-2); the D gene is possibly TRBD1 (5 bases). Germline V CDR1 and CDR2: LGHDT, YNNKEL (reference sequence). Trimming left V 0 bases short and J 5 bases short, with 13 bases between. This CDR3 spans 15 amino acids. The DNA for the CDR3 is TGTGCCAGCAGCCAAGATGGGACGGCTTATTATGGCTACACCTTC. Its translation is CASSQDGTAYYGYTF.

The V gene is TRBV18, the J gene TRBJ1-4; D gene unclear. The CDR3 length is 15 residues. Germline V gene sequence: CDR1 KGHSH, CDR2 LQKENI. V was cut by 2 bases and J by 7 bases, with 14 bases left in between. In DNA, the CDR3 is TGTGCCAGCTCACCAGGCGGAAGAGGGAGTGAAAAACTGTTTTTT. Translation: CASSPGGRGSEKLFF. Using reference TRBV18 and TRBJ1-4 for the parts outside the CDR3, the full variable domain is NAGVMQNPRHLVRRRGQEARLRCSPMKGHSHVYWYRQLPEEGLKFMVYLQKENIIDESGMPKERFSAEFPKEGPSILRIQQVVRGDSAAYFCASSPGGRGSEKLFFGSGTQLSVL.

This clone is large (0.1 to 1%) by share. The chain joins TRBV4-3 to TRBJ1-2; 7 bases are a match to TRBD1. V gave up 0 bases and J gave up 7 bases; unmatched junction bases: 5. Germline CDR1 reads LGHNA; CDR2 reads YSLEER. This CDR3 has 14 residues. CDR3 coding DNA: TGCGCCAGCAGCCAAGAGAGGGGGCAAGGTGGCTACACCTTC. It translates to CASSQERGQGGYTF.

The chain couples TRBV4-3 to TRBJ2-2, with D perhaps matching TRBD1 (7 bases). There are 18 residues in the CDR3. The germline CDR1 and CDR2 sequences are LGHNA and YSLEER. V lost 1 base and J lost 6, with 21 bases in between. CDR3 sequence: CASSQVFIQGGHSGELFF. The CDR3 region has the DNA TGCGCCAGCAGCCAAGTCTTCATCCAGGGGGGACACTCCGGGGAGCTGTTTTTT.

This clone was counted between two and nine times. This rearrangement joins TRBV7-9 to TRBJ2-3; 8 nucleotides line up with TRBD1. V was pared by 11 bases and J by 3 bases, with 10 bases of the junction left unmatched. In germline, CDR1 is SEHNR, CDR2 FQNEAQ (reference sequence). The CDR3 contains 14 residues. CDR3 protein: CAGGNRGWTDTQYF. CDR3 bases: TGTGCCGGGGGAAACAGGGGGTGGACAGATACGCAGTATTTT.

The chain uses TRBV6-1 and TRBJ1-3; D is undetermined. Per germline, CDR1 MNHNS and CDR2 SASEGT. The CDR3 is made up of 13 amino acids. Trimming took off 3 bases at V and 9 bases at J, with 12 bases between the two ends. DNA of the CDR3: TGTGCCAGCAGTGACAGGCCTAGGATCACCATATATTTT. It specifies CASSDRPRITIYF.

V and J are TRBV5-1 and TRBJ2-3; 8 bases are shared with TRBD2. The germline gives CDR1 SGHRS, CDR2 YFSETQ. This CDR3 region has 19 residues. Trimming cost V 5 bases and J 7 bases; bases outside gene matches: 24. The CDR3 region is CASSDLLSGGPARRHTQYF. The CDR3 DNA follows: TGCGCCAGCAGTGATCTTTTAAGCGGGGGCCCTGCGCGGCGCCATACGCAGTATTTT.

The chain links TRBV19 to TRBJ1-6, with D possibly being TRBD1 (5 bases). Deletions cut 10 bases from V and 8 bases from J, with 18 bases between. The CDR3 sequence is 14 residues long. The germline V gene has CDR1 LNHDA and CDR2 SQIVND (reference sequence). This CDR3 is CAITPDIPYSPLHF. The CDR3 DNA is TGTGCCATTACCCCGGACATACCTTATTCACCCCTCCACTTT.

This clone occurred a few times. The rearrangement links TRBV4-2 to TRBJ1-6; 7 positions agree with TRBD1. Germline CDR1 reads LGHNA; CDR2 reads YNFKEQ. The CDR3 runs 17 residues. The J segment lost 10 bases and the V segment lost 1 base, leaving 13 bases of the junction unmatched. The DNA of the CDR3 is TGTGCCAGCAGCCAAGTCCCTCTGGCAGGGGGTTCGTCACCCCTCCACTTT. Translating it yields CASSQVPLAGGSSPLHF.

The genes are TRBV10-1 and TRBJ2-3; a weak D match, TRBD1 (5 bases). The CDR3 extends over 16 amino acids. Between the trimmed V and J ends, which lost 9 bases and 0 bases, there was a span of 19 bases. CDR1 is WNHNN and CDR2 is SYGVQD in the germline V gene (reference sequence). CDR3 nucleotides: TGCGCCAGTGCCCGAATGTTAGGACATAGCACAGATACGCAGTATTTT. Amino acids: CASARMLGHSTDTQYF.

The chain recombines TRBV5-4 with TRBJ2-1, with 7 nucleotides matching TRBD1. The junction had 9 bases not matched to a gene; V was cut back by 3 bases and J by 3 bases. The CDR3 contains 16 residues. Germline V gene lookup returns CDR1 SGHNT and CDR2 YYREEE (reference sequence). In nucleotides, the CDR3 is TGTGCCAGCAGCTCCCGGACAGGTGGGGACTACAATGAGCAGTTCTTC. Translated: CASSSRTGGDYNEQFF.

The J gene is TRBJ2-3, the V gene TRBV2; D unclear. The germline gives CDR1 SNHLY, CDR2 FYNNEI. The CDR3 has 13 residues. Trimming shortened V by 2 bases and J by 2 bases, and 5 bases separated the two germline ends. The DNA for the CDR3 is TGTGCCAGCAGTGAACCATTCACAGATACGCAGTATTTT. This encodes CASSEPFTDTQYF.

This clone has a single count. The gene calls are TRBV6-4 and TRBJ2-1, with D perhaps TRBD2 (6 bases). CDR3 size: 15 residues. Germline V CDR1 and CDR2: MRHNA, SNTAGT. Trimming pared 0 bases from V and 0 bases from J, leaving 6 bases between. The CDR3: CASSDSSGSYNEQFF. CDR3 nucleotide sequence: TGTGCCAGCAGTGACTCTAGCGGCTCCTACAATGAGCAGTTCTTC.

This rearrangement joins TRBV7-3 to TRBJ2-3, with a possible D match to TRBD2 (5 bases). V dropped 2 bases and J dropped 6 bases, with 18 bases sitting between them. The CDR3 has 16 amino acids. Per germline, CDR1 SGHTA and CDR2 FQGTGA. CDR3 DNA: TGTGCCAGCAGCTTAGGTCATCAACTAGGCTTGGATACGCAGTATTTT. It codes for CASSLGHQLGLDTQYF.

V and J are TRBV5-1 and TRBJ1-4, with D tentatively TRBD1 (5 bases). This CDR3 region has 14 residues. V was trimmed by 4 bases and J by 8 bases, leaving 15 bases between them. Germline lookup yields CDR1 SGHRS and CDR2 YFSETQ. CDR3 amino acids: CASSPQGGEEKLFF. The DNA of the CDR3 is TGCGCCAGCAGCCCGCAGGGTGGAGAGGAAAAACTGTTTTTT.

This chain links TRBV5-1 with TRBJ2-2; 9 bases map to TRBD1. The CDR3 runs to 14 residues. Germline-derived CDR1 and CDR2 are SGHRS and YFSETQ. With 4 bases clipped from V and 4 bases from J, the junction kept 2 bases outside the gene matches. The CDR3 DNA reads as TGCGCCAGCAGCCTGGACAGGGGCACCGGGGAGCTGTTTTTT. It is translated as CASSLDRGTGELFF. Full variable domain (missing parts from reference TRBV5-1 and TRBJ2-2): KAGVTQTPRYLIKTRGQQVTLSCSPISGHRSVSWYQQTPGQGLQFLFEYFSETQRNKGNFPGRFSGRQFSNSRSEMNVSTLELGDSALYLCASSLDRGTGELFFGEGSRLTVL.

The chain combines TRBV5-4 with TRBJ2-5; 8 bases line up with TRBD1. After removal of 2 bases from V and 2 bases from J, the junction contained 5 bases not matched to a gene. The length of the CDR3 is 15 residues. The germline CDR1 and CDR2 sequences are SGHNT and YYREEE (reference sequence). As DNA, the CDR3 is TGTGCCAGCAGCTTACGACAGGGGAGGCAAGAGACCCAGTACTTC. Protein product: CASSLRQGRQETQYF. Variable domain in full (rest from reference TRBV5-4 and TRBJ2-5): ETGVTQSPTHLIKTRGQQVTLRCSSQSGHNTVSWYQQALGQGPQFIFQYYREEENGRGNFPPRFSGLQFPNYSSELNVNALELDDSALYLCASSLRQGRQETQYFGPGTRLLVL.

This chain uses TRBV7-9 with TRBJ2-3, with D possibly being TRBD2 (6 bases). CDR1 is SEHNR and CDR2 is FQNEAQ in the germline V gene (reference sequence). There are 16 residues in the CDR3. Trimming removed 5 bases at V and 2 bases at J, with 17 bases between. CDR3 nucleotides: TGTGCCAGCAGCCCCTTGGCGGGGCTAATCACAGATACGCAGTATTTT. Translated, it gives CASSPLAGLITDTQYF.

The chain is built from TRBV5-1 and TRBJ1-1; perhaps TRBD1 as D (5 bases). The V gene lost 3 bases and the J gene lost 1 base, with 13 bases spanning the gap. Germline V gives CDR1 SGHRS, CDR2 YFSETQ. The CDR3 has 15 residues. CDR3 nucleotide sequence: TGCGCCAGCAGCTCACAGGCGCTCCCGAACACTGAAGCTTTCTTT. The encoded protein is CASSSQALPNTEAFF.

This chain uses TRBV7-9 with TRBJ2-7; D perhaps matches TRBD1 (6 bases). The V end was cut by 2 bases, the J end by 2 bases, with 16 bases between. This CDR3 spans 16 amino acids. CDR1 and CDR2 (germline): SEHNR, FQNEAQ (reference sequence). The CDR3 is CASSLLIGTFTYEQYF. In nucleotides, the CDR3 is TGTGCCAGCAGCTTATTAATCGGGACATTCACCTACGAGCAGTACTTC.

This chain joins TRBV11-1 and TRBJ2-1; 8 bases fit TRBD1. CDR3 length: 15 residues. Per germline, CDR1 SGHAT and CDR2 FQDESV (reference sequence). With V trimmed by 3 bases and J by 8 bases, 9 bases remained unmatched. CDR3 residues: CASSFWTGIVYEQFF. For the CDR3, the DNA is TGTGCCAGCAGCTTTTGGACAGGGATTGTTTATGAGCAGTTCTTC.

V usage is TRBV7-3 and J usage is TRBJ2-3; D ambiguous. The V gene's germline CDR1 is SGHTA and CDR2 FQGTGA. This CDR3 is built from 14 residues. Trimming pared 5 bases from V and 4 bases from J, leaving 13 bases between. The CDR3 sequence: CASSPWTAPDTQYF. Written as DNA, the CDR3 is TGTGCCAGCAGCCCCTGGACGGCCCCAGATACGCAGTATTTT.

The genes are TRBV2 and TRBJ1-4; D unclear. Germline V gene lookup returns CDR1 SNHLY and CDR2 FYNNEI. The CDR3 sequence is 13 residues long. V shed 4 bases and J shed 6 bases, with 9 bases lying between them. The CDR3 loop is CASSGRVDEKLFF. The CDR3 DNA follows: TGTGCCAGCAGTGGCCGGGTGGATGAAAAACTGTTTTTT.

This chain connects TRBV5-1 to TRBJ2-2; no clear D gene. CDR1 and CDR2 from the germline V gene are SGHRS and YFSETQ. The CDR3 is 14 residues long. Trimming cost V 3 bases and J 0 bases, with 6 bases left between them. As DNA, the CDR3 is TGCGCCAGCAGCTCCCCTTCGAACACCGGGGAGCTGTTTTTT. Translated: CASSSPSNTGELFF.

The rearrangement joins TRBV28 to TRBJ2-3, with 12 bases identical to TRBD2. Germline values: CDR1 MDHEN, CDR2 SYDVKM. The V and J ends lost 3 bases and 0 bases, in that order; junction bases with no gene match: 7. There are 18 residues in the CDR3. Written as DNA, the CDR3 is TGTGCCAGCAGTTTCGGGACTAGCGGGCTACCTAGCACAGATACGCAGTATTTT. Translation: CASSFGTSGLPSTDTQYF.

The CDR3 region has the DNA TGCGCCAGCAGTAGGACAGGGGATAGCCAAGAGACCCAGTACTTC. This codes for CASSRTGDSQETQYF. The rearrangement uses TRBV4-3 and TRBJ2-5; 9 nucleotides line up with TRBD1. The CDR3 has 15 amino acids. The V and J ends lost 6 bases and 1 base, in that order; junction bases with no gene match: 6. Germline CDR1 and CDR2: LGHNA and YSLEER.